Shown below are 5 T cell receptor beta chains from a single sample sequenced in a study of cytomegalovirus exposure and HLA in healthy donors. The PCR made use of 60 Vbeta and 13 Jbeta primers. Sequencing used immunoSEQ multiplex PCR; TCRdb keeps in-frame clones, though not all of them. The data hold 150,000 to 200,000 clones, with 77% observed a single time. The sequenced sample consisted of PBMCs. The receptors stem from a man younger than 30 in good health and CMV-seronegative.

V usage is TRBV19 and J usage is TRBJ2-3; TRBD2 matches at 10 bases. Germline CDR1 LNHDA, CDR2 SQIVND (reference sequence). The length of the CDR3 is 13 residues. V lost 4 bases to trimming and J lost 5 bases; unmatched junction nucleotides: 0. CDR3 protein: CASSKRGGDTQYF. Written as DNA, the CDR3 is TGTGCCAGTAGTAAGCGGGGGGGAGATACGCAGTATTTT.

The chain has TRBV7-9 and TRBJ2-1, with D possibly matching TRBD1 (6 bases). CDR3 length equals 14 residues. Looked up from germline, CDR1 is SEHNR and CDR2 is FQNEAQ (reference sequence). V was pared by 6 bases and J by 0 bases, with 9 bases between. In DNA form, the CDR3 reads TGTGCCAGCAGACAGGGTAGCTCCTACAATGAGCAGTTCTTC. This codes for CASRQGSSYNEQFF.

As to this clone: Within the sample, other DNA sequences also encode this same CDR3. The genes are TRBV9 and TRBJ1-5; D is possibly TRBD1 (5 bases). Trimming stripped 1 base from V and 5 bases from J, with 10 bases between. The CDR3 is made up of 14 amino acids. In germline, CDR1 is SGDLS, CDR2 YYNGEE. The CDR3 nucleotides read TGTGCCAGCAGCGTACCAGCAGGGCATCAGCCCCAGCATTTT. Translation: CASSVPAGHQPQHF.

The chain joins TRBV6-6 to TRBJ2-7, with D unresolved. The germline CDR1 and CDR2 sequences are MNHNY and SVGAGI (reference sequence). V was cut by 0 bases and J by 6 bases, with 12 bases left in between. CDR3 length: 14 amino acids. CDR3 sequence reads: CASSYSLVDSEQYF. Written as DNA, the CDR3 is TGTGCCAGCAGTTACTCCCTAGTAGATTCCGAGCAGTACTTC.

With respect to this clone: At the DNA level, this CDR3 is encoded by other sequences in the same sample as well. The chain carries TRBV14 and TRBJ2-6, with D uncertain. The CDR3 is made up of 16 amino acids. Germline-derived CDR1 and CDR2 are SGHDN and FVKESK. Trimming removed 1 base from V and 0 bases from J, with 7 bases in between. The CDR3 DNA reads TGTGCCAGCAGCCAAGTCTCAGGCTCTGGGGCCAACGTCCTGACTTTC. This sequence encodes CASSQVSGSGANVLTF.